A selection of T cell receptor beta chains follows, all from one sample in a study of lung T cells in sarcoidosis with Löfgren's syndrome. TCRdb reprocessed the reads with MiXCR, giving one entry per CDR3 protein. This sample has about 63,000 distinct CDR3 sequences; around 20% occur once, and the top ten carry 2% to 2.5%. The sequenced sample consisted of CD4+ T cells from PBMCs. The receptors derive from a human donor with sarcoidosis (Löfgren's syndrome or another form), or a control subject (not recorded which). Each CDR3 is given with its conserved first and last residue. Each record gives: V gene, J gene, clone size, D gene, CDR3 DNA, CDR3 protein. D genes are given only for firm matches. Rows give clone size only sometimes, using once, few, many, or a class for an expanded clone.

v_call: TRBV6-1
j_call: TRBJ2-5
clone_size: many
d_call: TRBD2
cdr3_nt: TGTGCCAGCAGTTCGACTAGCGGGAGAGAGACCCAGTACTTC
cdr3_aa: CASSSTSGRETQYF

v_call: TRBV11-2
j_call: TRBJ2-3
clone_size: few
d_call: -
cdr3_nt: TGTGCCAGCAGCGATGGAGTTACAGATACGCAGTATTTT
cdr3_aa: CASSDGVTDTQYF

v_call: TRBV19
j_call: TRBJ2-1
clone_size: few
d_call: -
cdr3_nt: TGTGCCAGTAGTATTGGTAGGGGGAAGGATGAGCAGTTCTTC
cdr3_aa: CASSIGRGKDEQFF

v_call: TRBV7-2
j_call: TRBJ1-4
clone_size: many
d_call: -
cdr3_nt: TGTGCCAGCAGCCTTACACGGACCGGTGGCGAAAAACTGTTTTTT
cdr3_aa: CASSLTRTGGEKLFF

v_call: TRBV6-1
j_call: TRBJ2-6
clone_size: many
d_call: -
cdr3_nt: TGTGCCAGCAGTAGGGGTAGGGAAAGCTCTGGGGCCAACGTCCTGACTTTC
cdr3_aa: CASSRGRESSGANVLTF

v_call: TRBV12-3/TRBV12-4
j_call: TRBJ2-5
clone_size: -
d_call: TRBD2
cdr3_nt: TGTGCCAGCAGTCTAGGACTAGCCCTGCAGACCCAGTACTTC
cdr3_aa: CASSLGLALQTQYF

v_call: TRBV27
j_call: TRBJ2-1
clone_size: -
d_call: TRBD2
cdr3_nt: TGTGGCAGCAGTTTTAGCGGGAGTCGCAATGAGCAATTCTTC
cdr3_aa: CGSSFSGSRNEQFF

v_call: TRBV12-3/TRBV12-4
j_call: TRBJ2-6
clone_size: few
d_call: TRBD1
cdr3_nt: TGTGCCAGCACCTCACAGGGGTCTGGGGCCAACGTCCTGACTTTC
cdr3_aa: CASTSQGSGANVLTF

v_call: TRBV4-1
j_call: TRBJ2-6
clone_size: few
d_call: TRBD2
cdr3_nt: TGCGCCAGCAGCCAAGATCCGGGGGGGGTCTCTGGGGCCAACGTCCTGACTTTC
cdr3_aa: CASSQDPGGVSGANVLTF

v_call: TRBV7-9
j_call: TRBJ2-7
clone_size: once
d_call: TRBD2
cdr3_nt: TGTGCCAGCAGCTTGGATAGGCTAGCGGGAGACGAGCAGTACTTC
cdr3_aa: CASSLDRLAGDEQYF

v_call: TRBV12-3/TRBV12-4
j_call: TRBJ2-1
clone_size: -
d_call: TRBD2
cdr3_nt: TGTGCCAGCGGACAGCGGGAGCAGGCGGGAGAGCAGTTCTTC
cdr3_aa: CASGQREQAGEQFF

v_call: TRBV28
j_call: TRBJ2-7
clone_size: many
d_call: TRBD2
cdr3_nt: TGTGCCAACAGTCCTACCGGGACTAGGGGCCGGGAGCAGTACTTC
cdr3_aa: CANSPTGTRGREQYF

v_call: TRBV3-1
j_call: TRBJ1-1
clone_size: few
d_call: -
cdr3_nt: TGTGCCAGCACCCTGTATCTAAACACTGAAGCTTTCTTT
cdr3_aa: CASTLYLNTEAFF

v_call: TRBV5-4
j_call: TRBJ2-3
clone_size: few
d_call: TRBD1
cdr3_nt: TGTGCCAGCAGCCCTAATCCGGGACAGAGCACAGATACGCAGTATTTT
cdr3_aa: CASSPNPGQSTDTQYF

v_call: TRBV5-8
j_call: TRBJ2-3
clone_size: -
d_call: -
cdr3_nt: TGTGCCAGCAGCCAGCGGGTTCCCCCAGATACGCAGTATTTT
cdr3_aa: CASSQRVPPDTQYF